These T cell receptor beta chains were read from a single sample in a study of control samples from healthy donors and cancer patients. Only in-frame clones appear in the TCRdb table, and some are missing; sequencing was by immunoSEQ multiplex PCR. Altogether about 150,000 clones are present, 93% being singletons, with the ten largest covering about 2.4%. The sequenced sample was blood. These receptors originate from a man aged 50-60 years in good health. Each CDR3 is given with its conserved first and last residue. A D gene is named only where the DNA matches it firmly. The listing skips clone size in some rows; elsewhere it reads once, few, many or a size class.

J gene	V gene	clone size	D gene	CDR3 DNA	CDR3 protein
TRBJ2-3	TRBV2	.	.	TGTGCCAGCAGTGAGTTGGGGAGCACAGATACGCAGTATTTT	CASSELGSTDTQYF
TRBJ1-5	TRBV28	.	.	TGTGCCAGCAGTTTATCCCCCGGGGGGGGCCAAAATCAGCCCCAGCATTTT	CASSLSPGGGQNQPQHF
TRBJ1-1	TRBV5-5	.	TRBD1	TGTGCCAGCAGCTTACCCGGGACAGGGAACAGAAGGGGTACTGAAGCTTTCTTT	CASSLPGTGNRRGTEAFF
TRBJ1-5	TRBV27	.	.	TGTGCCAGCAGTTACCAGTGGGGGAGCATACGCAATCAGCCCCAGCATTTT	CASSYQWGSIRNQPQHF
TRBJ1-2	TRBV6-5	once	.	TGTGCCAGCAGTTCCCCGGGACCCTATGGCTACACCTTC	CASSSPGPYGYTF
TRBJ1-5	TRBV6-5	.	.	TGTGCCAGCAAGGCCCCCAATCAGCCCCAGCATTTT	CASKAPNQPQHF
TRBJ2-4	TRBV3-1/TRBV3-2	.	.	TGTGCCAGCAGCCAAGAGCGGTGGGCCAAAAACATTCAGTACTTC	CASSQERWAKNIQYF
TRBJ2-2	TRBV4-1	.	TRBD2	TGCGCCAGCAGCCAAGTATCGGCTAGCGGGAGATACACCGGGGAGCTGTTTTTT	CASSQVSASGRYTGELFF
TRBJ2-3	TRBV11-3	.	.	TGTGCCAGCAGCTTAGAAGGCCGGGGGACAGATACGCAGTATTTT	CASSLEGRGTDTQYF
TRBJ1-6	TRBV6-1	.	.	TGTGCCAGCAGTGAAATAAAGGGGAGCTCCTATAATTCACCCCTCCACTTT	CASSEIKGSSYNSPLHF
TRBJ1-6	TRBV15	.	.	TGTGCCACCAGCAGAGTCATTATGGGGGAATCACCCCTCCACTTT	CATSRVIMGESPLHF
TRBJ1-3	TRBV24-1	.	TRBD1	TGTGCCACCAGTTCAGGGGGTTCCTCTGGAAACACCATATATTTT	CATSSGGSSGNTIYF
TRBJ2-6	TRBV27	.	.	TGTGCCAGCAGTTTCGGGACAATCTCTGGGGCCAACGTCCTGACTTTC	CASSFGTISGANVLTF
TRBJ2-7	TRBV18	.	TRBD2	TGTGCCAGCTCACCACCGGGCGGGAGGGCTGAGGAGCAGTACTTC	CASSPPGGRAEEQYF
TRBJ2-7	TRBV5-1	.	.	TGCGCCAGCAGCTACGCGGGGCTTTCGGCCAAGAGCTCCTACGAGCAGTACTTC	CASSYAGLSAKSSYEQYF
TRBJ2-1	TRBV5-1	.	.	TGCGCCAGCAGCTTCGAGGGAGCGTACTACAATGAGCAGTTCTTC	CASSFEGAYYNEQFF
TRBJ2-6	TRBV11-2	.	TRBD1	TGTGCCAGCCAAAGCCCCGGGACAGGGGCTGGGGCCAACGTCCTGACTTTC	CASQSPGTGAGANVLTF
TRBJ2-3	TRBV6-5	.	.	TGTGCCAGCACCTCATGGGGCACAGATACGCAGTATTTT	CASTSWGTDTQYF
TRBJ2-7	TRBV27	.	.	TGTGCCAGCAGTTTGGAGGGGGCGGGCGAGCAGTACTTC	CASSLEGAGEQYF
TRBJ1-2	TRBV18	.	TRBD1	TGTGCCAGCTCATTACAGGGGGCGCCGGTCAATGGCTACACCTTC	CASSLQGAPVNGYTF
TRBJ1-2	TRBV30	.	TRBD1	TGTGCCTGGAGATCCATGACAGGGGGCATTGGCTACACCTTC	CAWRSMTGGIGYTF
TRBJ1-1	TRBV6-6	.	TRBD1	TGTGCCAGCAGTATCGGACAGGGGGTCATGGGCACTGAAGCTTTCTTT	CASSIGQGVMGTEAFF
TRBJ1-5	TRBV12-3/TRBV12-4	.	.	TGTGCCAGCAGAACGACAGTCAGCGCCCAGCATTTT	CASRTTVSAQHF
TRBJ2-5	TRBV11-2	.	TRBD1	TGTGCCAGCAGCTGGGGGGACAGGCGCCAAGAGACCCAGTACTTC	CASSWGDRRQETQYF
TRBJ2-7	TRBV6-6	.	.	TGTGCCAGCACCCCAACCGGCACCTACGAGCAGTACTTC	CASTPTGTYEQYF
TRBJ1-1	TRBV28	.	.	TGTGCCAGCAGTTTGTATAGAACCCGTAACACTGAAGCTTTCTTT	CASSLYRTRNTEAFF
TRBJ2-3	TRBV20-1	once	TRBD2	TGCAGTGCTAGTAGGCCTAGCGGGACGACAGATACGCAGTATTTT	CSASRPSGTTDTQYF
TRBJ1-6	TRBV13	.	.	TGTGCCAGCAGCCTTGACCCGACAGCCAATTCACCCCTCCACTTT	CASSLDPTANSPLHF
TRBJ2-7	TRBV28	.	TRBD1	TGTGCCAGCAGTTCTGGGGACAGGTTCACCAACGAGCAGTACTTC	CASSSGDRFTNEQYF
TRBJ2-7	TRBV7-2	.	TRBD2	TGTGCCAGCAGCTTAGCCGTTAGCGGGGGGTACGAGCAGTACTTC	CASSLAVSGGYEQYF
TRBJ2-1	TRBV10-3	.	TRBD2	TGTGCCATCAGTGAGTCGCGGGAGGGAGGAAATGAGCAGTTCTTC	CAISESREGGNEQFF
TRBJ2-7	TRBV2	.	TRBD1	TGTGCCAGCAGTCCCCGGGACAGGGGATACGAGCAGTACTTC	CASSPRDRGYEQYF
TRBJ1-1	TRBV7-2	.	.	TGTGCCAGCAGCTGGGGGGCGGGCACTGAAGCTTTCTTT	CASSWGAGTEAFF
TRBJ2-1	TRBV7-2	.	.	TGTGCCAGCAGCTTGGGCGGCCCCTACAATGAGCAGTTCTTC	CASSLGGPYNEQFF
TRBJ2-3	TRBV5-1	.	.	TGCGCCAGCAGCAAATACCGGGACGGAAGCACAGATACGCAGTATTTT	CASSKYRDGSTDTQYF
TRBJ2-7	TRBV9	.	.	TGTGCCAGCAGCGTAAGTCAGCAGACACCTTCCGACGAGCAGTACTTC	CASSVSQQTPSDEQYF
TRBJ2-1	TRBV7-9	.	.	TGTGCCAGCAGCTCACCTTCTTTGGCCGGGATCCCATGGGGGAATGAGCAGTTCTTC	CASSSPSLAGIPWGNEQFF
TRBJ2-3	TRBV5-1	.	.	TGCGCCAGCAGCTTCCTCGGGAGCACAGATACGCAGTATTTT	CASSFLGSTDTQYF
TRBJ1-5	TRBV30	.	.	TGTGCCTGGAGTGGGGGGGCGGTAGATTATCAGCCCCAGCATTTT	CAWSGGAVDYQPQHF
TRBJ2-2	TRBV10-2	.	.	TGCGCCAGTAAGAGCTGGGACCAAGACACCGGGGAGCTGTTTTTT	CASKSWDQDTGELFF
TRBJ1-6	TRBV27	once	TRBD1	TGTGCCAGCAGTTTAGACAGGGTTTCACCCCTCCACTTT	CASSLDRVSPLHF
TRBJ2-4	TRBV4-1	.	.	TGCGCCAGCAGCCAAGATGGACAGATTCTAGCCAAAAACATTCAGTACTTC	CASSQDGQILAKNIQYF
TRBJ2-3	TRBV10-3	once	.	TGTGCCATCAGTGAGTCCCAAAATACGCAGTATTTT	CAISESQNTQYF
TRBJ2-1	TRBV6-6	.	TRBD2	TGTGCCAGCAGTCACCGACCCCGCCGACTAGCGCAGTACAATGAGCAGTTCTTC	CASSHRPRRLAQYNEQFF
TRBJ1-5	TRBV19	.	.	TGTGCCAGTAGTATCCATCAGTCAAGCAATCAGCCCCAGCATTTT	CASSIHQSSNQPQHF
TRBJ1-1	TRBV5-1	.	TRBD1	TGCGCCAGCAGCCTTACCGGGACAGGGATTAACACTGAAGCTTTCTTT	CASSLTGTGINTEAFF
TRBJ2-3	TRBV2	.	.	TGTGCCAGCAGTGTCGGGCACTCCTTAAGCACAGATACGCAGTATTTT	CASSVGHSLSTDTQYF
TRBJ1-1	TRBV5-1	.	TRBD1	TGCGCCAGCAGGGAGACAGGGGTGAACACTGAAGCTTTCTTT	CASRETGVNTEAFF
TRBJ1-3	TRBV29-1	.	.	TGCAGCGTTGTACAGGACCTAAGTTCTGGAAACACCATATATTTT	CSVVQDLSSGNTIYF